This T cell receptor beta chain is from a study of a mutant IDH1 vaccine in newly diagnosed glioma. Only in-frame clones appear in the TCRdb table, and some are missing; sequencing was by immunoSEQ multiplex PCR. The data show 45,000 to 60,000 clones, approximately 80% seen once. Notes on the study in general: Vaccination induced immune responses in about 93% of patients.

Time point denoted: baseline, week 1 (first vaccination visit). Regarding treatment: pre-vaccination baseline after standard-of-care therapy. This clone has only one observation. Its antigen is not known. The specimen comprised PBMCs, sampled from a glioma patient treated with radiotherapy, temozolomide or both. The TCR was taken from a woman aged 35 to 49 with glioma.

CDR3 sequence reads: CASADRGSTDTQYF. CDR3 nucleotides: TGTGCCAGCGCCGACAGGGGGAGCACAGATACGCAGTATTTT. V gene TRBV7-9 combines with J gene TRBJ2-3; the match to TRBD1 covers 9 bases. In germline, CDR1 is SEHNR, CDR2 FQNEAQ (reference sequence). V lost 8 bases, J lost 0 bases, and 3 bases stayed unmatched. The length of the CDR3 is 14 residues.